Below, 7 T cell receptor beta chains from the same sample are listed, as sequenced in a study of shared clonotypes between healthy human individuals. The assay was immunoSEQ multiplex PCR, and TCRdb's table has in-frame clones only and misses some. The repertoire holds just over 2,000,000 clones, with roughly 96% as singletons. Sequencing used naive CD4+ T cells sorted from blood. Subset: CD45RA+ positively selected. The receptors originated from a man younger than 30 in good health.

The chain has TRBV30 and TRBJ1-1, with D possibly being TRBD1 (6 bases). The CDR3 has 15 amino acids. The germline gives CDR1 GTSNPN, CDR2 SVGIG (reference sequence). Trimming pared 3 bases from V and 1 base from J, leaving 15 bases between. The CDR3 DNA reads TGTGCCTGGAGAGTATACGGGACAAAGAACACTGAAGCTTTCTTT. Encoded protein: CAWRVYGTKNTEAFF.

The chain employs TRBV7-9 and TRBJ1-1; unclear D gene. The germline gives CDR1 SEHNR, CDR2 FQNEAQ (reference sequence). The ends were cut back, 5 bases at V and 0 bases at J, with 10 bases in the middle. The CDR3 has 14 amino acids. CDR3 sequence: CASSPPAMNTEAFF. The CDR3 DNA reads as TGTGCCAGCAGCCCCCCAGCCATGAACACTGAAGCTTTCTTT.

Only one count was recorded for this clone. The V call is TRBV27, the J call TRBJ2-3; weak D call: TRBD2 (6 bases). This CDR3 has 16 amino acids. V dropped 5 bases and J dropped 6 bases, with 21 bases sitting between them. Germline values: CDR1 MNHEY, CDR2 SMNVEV (reference sequence). CDR3 nucleotide sequence: TGTGCCAGCAGTCCGACTAGGTTCTTCCTAGTCGATACGCAGTATTTT. As protein: CASSPTRFFLVDTQYF.

The chain is built from TRBV7-9 and TRBJ2-7; tentatively, D is TRBD1 (6 bases). Germline V gene lookup returns CDR1 SEHNR and CDR2 FQNEAQ (reference sequence). CDR3 size: 17 residues. The ends were cut back, 5 bases at V and 0 bases at J, with 20 bases in the middle. DNA of the CDR3: TGTGCCAGCAGCCCTTCCACCGGGACATTTAGCTCCTACGAGCAGTACTTC. This gives the protein CASSPSTGTFSSYEQYF.

The chain carries TRBV5-1 and TRBJ2-5; D is possibly TRBD1 (6 bases). The CDR3 sequence is 12 residues long. V gave up 5 bases and J gave up 3 bases, with 8 bases separating them. Germline V lookup: CDR1 SGHRS, CDR2 YFSETQ. CDR3 amino acids: CASRYREETQYF. CDR3 coding DNA: TGCGCCAGCAGATACAGGGAAGAGACCCAGTACTTC.

This rearrangement joins TRBV5-1 to TRBJ2-7; D might be TRBD1 (6 bases). V was cut by 1 base and J by 2 bases, with 10 bases left in between. This CDR3 comprises 14 residues. From germline, CDR1 is SGHRS and CDR2 YFSETQ. The CDR3 region has the DNA TGCGCCAGCAGCTTGCTGGGACATGCCTACGAGCAGTACTTC. It yields the protein CASSLLGHAYEQYF.

This sequence joins TRBV4-3 and TRBJ2-1; tentative D call: TRBD1 (5 bases). This CDR3 has 16 residues. V lost 0 bases and J lost 3, with 12 bases in between. Germline loops: CDR1 LGHNA, CDR2 YSLEER. The chain's CDR3 is CASSQDLGLGYNEQFF. Here the CDR3 DNA reads TGCGCCAGCAGCCAAGACCTGGGGCTTGGCTACAATGAGCAGTTCTTC.